This T cell receptor (beta chain) comes out of a study of cytomegalovirus exposure and HLA in healthy donors. With regard to this clone: Its cognate antigen is unknown.

PCR amplification relied on 60 Vbeta primers (plus 13 Jbeta primers). The table came from immunoSEQ multiplex PCR; TCRdb's copy has only in-frame clones and leaves some out. Here the sample spans 120,000 to 150,000 clones, 70% to 85% being singletons. The CDR3 has 18 residues. V dropped 2 bases and J dropped 5; count of bases not matched to a gene: 16. The germline V gene has CDR1 SGDLS and CDR2 YYNGEE. General observations from the study: Among CMV-associated TCR beta chains, most appeared HLA-restricted in a later analysis. Analysis was carried out at a later point, and it linked a missense DCLRE1C variant to TCR beta V- and J-gene trimming.

This chain links TRBV9 with TRBJ2-3; 8 bases match TRBD2. The sequence derives from a woman in her 40s in good health and CMV-seronegative. Input material: PBMCs. Here the CDR3 DNA reads TGTGCCAGCAGCGTGTCTCTAGCGGGCCCACCTAAGGTAGATACGCAGTATTTT. Its translation: CASSVSLAGPPKVDTQYF. Supplemented by reference TRBV9 and TRBJ2-3, the full variable domain reads DSGVTQTPKHLITATGQRVTLRCSPRSGDLSVYWYQQSLDQGLQFLIQYYNGEERAKGNILERFSAQQFPDLHSELNLSSLELGDSALYFCASSVSLAGPPKVDTQYFGPGTRLTVL.